Following are 25 T cell receptor beta chains from one sample sequenced in a study of brain T cells in children with intractable seizures. Profiled with immunoSEQ multiplex PCR; TCRdb holds only in-frame clones, not every one. The repertoire holds about 76,000 clones, about 92% seen once, with roughly 1.4% in the top ten. The sample in question was peripheral blood, obtained at surgery. Receptors were obtained from a boy in the first two years of life with tuberous sclerosis and intractable seizures.

The chain is built from TRBV19 and TRBJ2-7; the D is unclear. CDR3 length: 15 amino acids. V was trimmed by 0 bases and J by 0 bases, leaving 9 bases between them. Germline V gene data show CDR1 as LNHDA and CDR2 as SQIVND (reference sequence). CDR3 in DNA: TGTGCCAGTAGTATAGATGGCATTAGCTCCTACGAGCAGTACTTC. Its translation: CASSIDGISSYEQYF. Drawing the rest from reference TRBV19 and TRBJ2-7, the complete variable domain is DGGITQSPKYLFRKEGQNVTLSCEQNLNHDAMYWYRQDPGQGLRLIYYSQIVNDFQKGDIAEGYSVSREKKESFPLTVTSAQKNPTAFYLCASSIDGISSYEQYFGPGTRLTVT.

As for this clone: Its ends do not fully match the called genes, so a read error is possible. The rearrangement links TRBV7-7 to TRBJ2-2; TRBD1 aligns across 8 bases. The length of the CDR3 is 16 residues. Germline V gene sequence: CDR1 SSHAT, CDR2 FNYEAQ (reference sequence). The CDR3 loop is CASSLFSGGAGGELFF. CDR3 nucleotide sequence: TGTGCTAGCAGCTTATTCTCAGGGGGCGCCGGCGGGGAGCTGTTTTTT.

The chain recombines TRBV7-9 with TRBJ2-5, with 7 positions matching TRBD1. The CDR3 length is 14 residues. From germline, CDR1 is SEHNR and CDR2 FQNEAQ (reference sequence). V was pared by 3 bases and J by 5 bases, with 6 bases of the junction left unmatched. For the CDR3, the DNA is TGTGCCAGCAGCTTTGACAGGGCTCGCGAGACCCAGTACTTC. Residues: CASSFDRARETQYF.

CDR3: CASSLGDRALLSYEQYF. CDR3 nucleotide sequence: TGTGCCAGCAGCTTAGGGGACAGGGCCCTCCTATCCTACGAGCAGTACTTC. The chain is built from TRBV5-8 and TRBJ2-7; TRBD1 matches at 9 bases. This CDR3 contains 17 residues. CDR1 and CDR2 (germline): SGHTS, YDEGEE. The trim removed 2 bases at V and 1 base at J, leaving 10 bases unmatched. The whole variable domain, filled in from reference TRBV5-8 and TRBJ2-7, reads EAGVTQSPTHLIKTRGQQATLRCSPISGHTSVYWYQQALGLGLQFLLWYDEGEERNRGNFPPRFSGRQFPNYSSELNVNALELEDSALYLCASSLGDRALLSYEQYFGPGTRLTVT.

The V and J genes are TRBV7-9 and TRBJ1-1, with D possibly matching TRBD1 (6 bases). In germline, CDR1 is SEHNR, CDR2 FQNEAQ (reference sequence). Between the trimmed V and J ends, which lost 3 bases and 6 bases, there was a span of 14 bases. The CDR3 length is 14 residues. The chain's CDR3 is CASSFYRDRSEAFF. Here the CDR3 DNA reads TGTGCCAGCAGCTTTTACAGGGATCGCTCTGAAGCTTTCTTT.

This clone was seen only once. The V and J genes are TRBV9 and TRBJ2-6, with D perhaps matching TRBD1 or TRBD2 (5 bases each). V gave up 4 bases and J gave up 0 bases, with 11 bases separating them. The CDR3 is made up of 16 amino acids. The germline gives CDR1 SGDLS, CDR2 YYNGEE. The chain's CDR3 is CASSKGTGSGANVLTF. CDR3 bases: TGTGCCAGCAGCAAGGGGACCGGCTCTGGGGCCAACGTCCTGACTTTC.

The rearrangement joins TRBV3-1 (or the pseudogene TRBV3-2) to TRBJ2-7, with D possibly matching TRBD1 (6 bases). Germline V gene sequence: CDR1 LGHDT, CDR2 YNNKEL (reference sequence). This CDR3 is built from 15 residues. Trimming left V 1 base short and J 2 bases short, with 12 bases between. This CDR3 is CASSQAASGAYEQYF. The CDR3 DNA follows: TGTGCCAGCAGCCAAGCCGCGTCAGGGGCCTACGAGCAGTACTTC.

The rearrangement joins TRBV21-1 to TRBJ2-3; the D call TRBD1 from the table was never checked on the DNA. TRBV21-1 is an annotated pseudogene. The CDR3 length is 19 residues. CDR3 sequence: CASSKVRDRVNPNTDTQYF. As DNA, the CDR3 is TGTGCCAGCAGCAAAGTCCGGGACAGGGTAAACCCTAACACAGATACGCAGTATTTT.

The J gene is TRBJ1-1, the V gene TRBV5-5; TRBD1 aligns across 10 bases. V trimming: 7 bases; J trimming: 4 bases; junction bases outside the gene matches: 16. Germline values: CDR1 SGHKS, CDR2 YYEKEE (reference sequence). This CDR3 has 17 amino acids. The CDR3 nucleotides are TGTGCCAGCCTCTTCAACGACAGGGGGCACTGGGGCACTGAAGCTTTCTTT. Translating gives CASLFNDRGHWGTEAFF.

The V call is TRBV5-6, the J call TRBJ2-1; the match to TRBD1 covers 9 bases. The CDR3 is 12 amino acids. Trimming removed 4 bases from V and 16 bases from J; junction bases left unmatched: 9. Germline values: CDR1 SGHDT, CDR2 YYEEEE. The CDR3 nucleotides read TGTGCCAGCAGCCAATCCGGGACAGGGATATTCTTC. This translates into CASSQSGTGIFF.

The rearrangement joins TRBV10-3 to TRBJ2-7; 9 bases agree with TRBD2. V was clipped by 3 bases and J by 1 base; unmatched bases: 7. The CDR3 consists of 16 residues. Germline assignment: CDR1 ENHRY and CDR2 SYGVKD. CDR3 in amino acids: CAISDPHSGSSYEQYF. The DNA for the CDR3 is TGTGCCATCAGTGACCCCCATAGCGGGAGTTCCTACGAGCAGTACTTC.

The V call is TRBV7-6, the J call TRBJ2-2, with D maybe TRBD2 (6 bases). Germline CDR1 and CDR2: SGHVS and FNYEAQ. The CDR3 loop spans 13 amino acids. V was cut by 10 bases and J by 0 bases, with 9 bases left in between. This chain's CDR3 is CATRDSNTGELFF. CDR3 coding DNA: TGTGCCACTCGGGACTCGAACACCGGGGAGCTGTTTTTT.

The CDR3 is CATLEAGRLYGYTF. The CDR3 DNA reads TGTGCCACCCTTGAGGCAGGGCGACTATATGGCTACACCTTC. The chain has TRBV6-5 and TRBJ1-2; possible D gene TRBD1, 5 bases. V lost 10 bases and J 5 bases, leaving 20 bases between the germline ends. The CDR3 consists of 14 residues. Per germline, CDR1 MNHEY and CDR2 SVGAGI.

This chain connects TRBV9 to TRBJ1-3, with D possibly being TRBD1 (6 bases). CDR1 is SGDLS and CDR2 is YYNGEE in the germline V gene. V lost 0 bases and J lost 2, with 21 bases in between. CDR3 length: 19 residues. The CDR3 region has the DNA TGTGCCAGCAGCGTAGCTCAGGCGAAACCTGGGACACCTGGAAACACCATATATTTT. This codes for CASSVAQAKPGTPGNTIYF. The variable domain in full, completed from reference TRBV9 and TRBJ1-3, reads DSGVTQTPKHLITATGQRVTLRCSPRSGDLSVYWYQQSLDQGLQFLIQYYNGEERAKGNILERFSAQQFPDLHSELNLSSLELGDSALYFCASSVAQAKPGTPGNTIYFGEGSWLTVV.

The chain combines TRBV2 with TRBJ2-7, with 7 bases identical to TRBD1. J gave up 3 bases and V 5 bases, and 13 bases lay outside the gene matches. This CDR3 has 16 residues. Per germline, CDR1 SNHLY and CDR2 FYNNEI. The DNA for the CDR3 is TGTGCCAGCAGTTTAGGGACAGAAGGTTGGATCTACGAGCAGTACTTC. Protein product: CASSLGTEGWIYEQYF.

The V call is TRBV25-1, the J call TRBJ2-7; D is perhaps TRBD1 (6 bases). From germline, CDR1 is MGHDK and CDR2 SYGVNS. V was pared by 6 bases and J by 3 bases, with 24 bases between. The CDR3 runs 17 residues. The CDR3 DNA reads as TGTGCCAGCAGCCCCAGGGGTTCGAGCGTGAATATCTACGAGCAGTACTTC. Protein sequence: CASSPRGSSVNIYEQYF.

CDR3 bases: TGTGCCAGCAGCTTAAGCCTAGCGGACTCCTACGAGCAGTACTTC. Its translation: CASSLSLADSYEQYF. The genes are TRBV7-2 and TRBJ2-7; 7 bases match TRBD2. The CDR3 length is 15 residues. Germline trimming cut 2 bases from V and 0 bases from J; bases unmatched to any gene: 4. Germline-derived CDR1 and CDR2 are SGHTA and FQGNSA. Full variable domain (outside the CDR3, taken from reference TRBV7-2 and TRBJ2-7): GAGVSQSPSNKVTEKGKDVELRCDPISGHTALYWYRQSLGQGLEFLIYFQGNSAPDKSGLPSDRFSAERTGGSVSTLTIQRTQQEDSAVYLCASSLSLADSYEQYFGPGTRLTVT.

The genes are TRBV7-3 and TRBJ2-3; 15 bases match TRBD2. Germline values: CDR1 SGHTA, CDR2 FQGTGA. V lost 4 bases to trimming and J lost 5 bases; unmatched junction nucleotides: 4. CDR3 size: 16 residues. This CDR3 is CASSSGLAGGQDTQYF. CDR3 nucleotides: TGTGCCAGCAGCTCCGGACTAGCGGGGGGGCAAGATACGCAGTATTTT. Filled out from reference TRBV7-3 and TRBJ2-3, the complete variable domain reads GAGVSQTPSNKVTEKGKYVELRCDPISGHTALYWYRQSLGQGPEFLIYFQGTGAADDSGLPNDRFFAVRPEGSVSTLKIQRTERGDSAVYLCASSSGLAGGQDTQYFGPGTRLTVL.

The rearrangement uses TRBV7-2 and TRBJ2-7; 10 positions agree with TRBD2. Trimming at V came to 1 base and at J to 6 bases, leaving 3 bases not matched to a gene. This CDR3 is built from 14 residues. CDR1 is SGHTA and CDR2 is FQGNSA in the germline V gene. The CDR3 region is CASSLGLAGVEQYF. CDR3 coding DNA: TGTGCCAGCAGCTTAGGGCTAGCGGGAGTCGAGCAGTACTTC.

The CDR3 here is CASSYSSGANVLTF. In nucleotides, the CDR3 is TGTGCCAGCAGTTACAGCTCTGGGGCCAACGTCCTGACTTTC. The chain uses TRBV6-2 or TRBV6-3 and TRBJ2-6, with no clear D. V lost 2 bases and J lost 0, with 2 bases in between. Looked up from germline, CDR1 is MNHEY and CDR2 is SVGEGT. The CDR3 is 14 residues long.

The chain carries TRBV11-2 and TRBJ2-7; a weak D match, TRBD2 (6 bases). V lost 3 bases and J lost 4, with 13 bases in between. Per the germline V gene, CDR1 is SGHAT and CDR2 is FQNNGV. CDR3 length: 14 amino acids. CDR3 region: CASSFGGAFYEQYF. The CDR3 region has the DNA TGTGCCAGCAGCTTTGGCGGGGCGTTTTACGAGCAGTACTTC. Looking up the rest from reference TRBV11-2 and TRBJ2-7 gives the full variable domain: EAGVAQSPRYKIIEKRQSVAFWCNPISGHATLYWYQQILGQGPKLLIQFQNNGVVDDSQLPKDRFSAERLKGVDSTLKIQPAKLEDSAVYLCASSFGGAFYEQYFGPGTRLTVT.

The chain joins TRBV18 to TRBJ2-7, with 7 bases aligning to TRBD2. Germline V gene sequence: CDR1 KGHSH, CDR2 LQKENI. The V gene end was trimmed by 3 bases and the J gene end by 5 bases; junction bases not matched to a gene: 10. The CDR3 has 15 amino acids. Here the CDR3 reads CASSPGEGSANEQYF. CDR3 coding DNA: TGTGCCAGCTCACCCGGGGAGGGGTCGGCGAACGAGCAGTACTTC.

The gene calls are TRBV30 and TRBJ2-5, with a possible D match to TRBD2 (5 bases). The CDR3 is made up of 11 amino acids. The V and J ends lost 5 bases and 4 bases respectively, with 8 bases between them. CDR1 and CDR2 from the germline V gene are GTSNPN and SVGIG (reference sequence). The CDR3 DNA reads TGTGCCTGGGGGAGACGAGAGACCCAGTACTTC. Amino acid sequence: CAWGRRETQYF. Full variable domain (missing parts from reference TRBV30 and TRBJ2-5): SQTIHQWPATLVQPVGSPLSLECTVEGTSNPNLYWYRQAAGRGLQLLFYSVGIGQISSEVPQNLSASRPQDRQFILSSKKLLLSDSGFYLCAWGRRETQYFGPGTRLLVL.

The rearrangement links TRBV2 to TRBJ1-2, with D tentatively TRBD1 (6 bases). V lost 2 bases and J lost 2, with 12 bases in between. Germline V gene data show CDR1 as SNHLY and CDR2 as FYNNEI. CDR3 length: 15 amino acids. CDR3 in DNA: TGTGCCAGCAGTGAATTAACAGGGTCGAACTATGGCTACACCTTC. Encoded protein: CASSELTGSNYGYTF. Supplemented by reference TRBV2 and TRBJ1-2, the full variable domain reads EPEVTQTPSHQVTQMGQEVILRCVPISNHLYFYWYRQILGQKVEFLVSFYNNEISEKSEIFDDQFSVERPDGSNFTLKIRSTKLEDSAMYFCASSELTGSNYGYTFGSGTRLTVV.

In its sample, this clone was seen once. The V gene is TRBV5-1, the J gene TRBJ2-5, with D possibly TRBD2 on 5 matching bases. CDR3 length: 14 residues. From germline, CDR1 is SGHRS and CDR2 YFSETQ. V was pared by 2 bases and J by 1 base, with 9 bases between. Written as DNA, the CDR3 is TGCGCCAGCAGCTTAACTAGGCCCCAAGAGACCCAGTACTTC. It translates to CASSLTRPQETQYF.